One and the same sample provided the 18 T cell receptor beta chains below, sequenced in a study of T-cell reconstitution after alpha-beta-depleted transplantation in children. Unique molecular identifiers featured in how the TCRbeta library was prepared. One entry per CDR3 protein, called by TCRdb with MiXCR from the PCR reads. The sample has under 300,000 distinct CDR3 sequences, around a tenth seen once. The sequencing here drew on peripheral blood, taken 180 days after TCRalphabeta/CD19-depleted stem cell transplant. The receptors stem from a male patient aged 2 to 10 who had a stem cell transplant for chronic granulomatous disease, so the T cells may come from the graft donor.

About this clonotype itself: A single base separates this from a much larger clone, so it may be a read error. This chain uses TRBV12-3 or TRBV12-4 with TRBJ2-1; 10 bases are shared with TRBD1. CDR3 length: 16 amino acids. The CDR3 nucleotides are TGTTCCAGCAGTTTAACCGGGACAGGGGATTTCGATGAGCAGTTCTTC. Translation: CSSSLTGTGDFDEQFF.

This clonotype was picked up one time. The chain recombines TRBV19 with TRBJ2-2; D is perhaps TRBD1 (7 bases). From germline, CDR1 is LNHDA and CDR2 SQIVND (reference sequence). Trimming removed 4 bases at V and 7 bases at J, with 13 bases between. This CDR3 has 14 amino acids. CDR3 amino acids: CASSSRQGGGELFF. DNA of the CDR3: TGTGCCAGTAGTAGTCGACAGGGAGGCGGGGAGCTGTTTTTT.

This clonotype was counted only a few times. V gene TRBV7-8 combines with J gene TRBJ2-2; TRBD1 might be the D (5 bases). CDR1 SGHVS and CDR2 FQNEAQ come from the germline V gene. This CDR3 is built from 15 residues. V was pared by 0 bases and J by 7 bases, with 12 bases between. The CDR3 loop is CASSLALTVNGELFF. As DNA, the CDR3 is TGTGCCAGCAGCTTAGCGCTGACAGTTAACGGGGAGCTGTTTTTT.

This clonotype was detected many times. The V call is TRBV5-1, the J call TRBJ2-3; 9 nucleotides agree with TRBD2. V was pared by 0 bases and J by 6 bases, with 2 bases of the junction left unmatched. Germline CDR1 and CDR2: SGHRS and YFSETQ. There are 14 residues in the CDR3. The CDR3 coding sequence is TGCGCCAGCAGCTTGGAGACTAGCGGTGATACGCAGTATTTT. It translates to CASSLETSGDTQYF.

Remarks on this clonotype: A much larger clonotype is one base distant, so this may be a read error. The V gene is TRBV5-1, the J gene TRBJ1-3; D is unclear. Germline CDR1 reads SGHRS; CDR2 reads YFSETQ. The CDR3 has 15 residues. Trimming pared 0 bases from V and 0 bases from J, leaving 7 bases between. CDR3 protein: CASSLDGSSGNTIYF. CDR3 coding DNA: TGCGCCAGCAGCTTGGATGGCAGCTCTGGAAACACCATATATTTT.

The table lists this clonotype with many counts. V gene TRBV7-2 combines with J gene TRBJ2-2; D might be TRBD2 (6 bases). Germline V gene lookup returns CDR1 SGHTA and CDR2 FQGNSA. CDR3 size: 15 residues. V was shortened by 6 bases and J by 2 bases, with 13 bases between the two germline ends. CDR3 nucleotide sequence: TGTGCCAGCAGGTCGGGACTCAGAAACACCGGGGAGCTGTTTTTT. It translates to CASRSGLRNTGELFF.

On this clonotype itself: This clone may be a read error of a much larger clone one base away. V usage is TRBV28 and J usage is TRBJ2-1, with TRBD1 matching 7 bases. The V gene end was trimmed by 3 bases and the J gene end by 3 bases; junction bases not matched to a gene: 11. This CDR3 has 17 residues. Germline loops: CDR1 MDHEN, CDR2 SYDVKM. The CDR3 sequence is CASSLGQLNQNYNEQFF. As DNA, the CDR3 is TGTGCCAGCAGTTTGGGACAGCTCAACCAGAACTACAATGAGCAGTTCTTC.

This clonotype came up a few times. The chain employs TRBV12-3 or TRBV12-4 and TRBJ1-2, with a tentative D call TRBD1 (6 bases). This CDR3 is built from 14 residues. V was trimmed by 3 bases and J by 2 bases, leaving 10 bases between them. The CDR3 bases are TGTGCCAGCAGTTTTGGACAGACCAACTATGGCTACACCTTC. Encoded protein: CASSFGQTNYGYTF.

This clonotype was found many times. The chain links TRBV20-1 to TRBJ2-3; TRBD2 matches at 10 bases. This CDR3 has 14 amino acids. J was trimmed by 8 bases and V by 6 bases; bases with no gene match: 11. Germline V lookup: CDR1 DFQATT, CDR2 SNEGSKA (reference sequence). CDR3 coding DNA: TGCAGTGCCCCTGTCCCGCTAGCGGGAGCTACGCAGTATTTT. This gives the protein CSAPVPLAGATQYF.

There are many counts of this clonotype. The chain is built from TRBV20-1 and TRBJ1-3, with D tentatively TRBD1 (6 bases). V lost 1 base and J 4 bases, leaving 14 bases between the germline ends. This CDR3 is built from 15 residues. The germline V gene encodes CDR1 DFQATT and CDR2 SNEGSKA (reference sequence). CDR3 coding DNA: TGCAGTGCTAGAGCGGGGGGGGCTTCCGGAAACACCATATATTTT. This codes for CSARAGGASGNTIYF.

This clonotype has ten or more counts. The rearrangement links TRBV20-1 to TRBJ2-5; the D is unclear. Germline CDR1 DFQATT, CDR2 SNEGSKA (reference sequence). CDR3 length equals 14 residues. V was trimmed by 6 bases and J by 4 bases, leaving 18 bases between them. The CDR3 sequence is CSARKRDAIETQYF. The CDR3 DNA is TGCAGTGCAAGGAAGAGAGATGCTATAGAGACCCAGTACTTC.

This clonotype was counted ten times or more. This chain's CDR3 is CASSLQGTAASEQYF. CDR3 nucleotides: TGTGCCAGCAGCTTACAAGGGACAGCCGCCAGCGAGCAGTACTTC. The chain links TRBV7-9 to TRBJ2-7; 7 positions match TRBD1. The germline gives CDR1 SEHNR, CDR2 FQNEAQ (reference sequence). The CDR3 covers 15 residues. After removal of 2 bases from V and 6 bases from J, the junction contained 10 bases not matched to a gene.

In its sample, this clonotype was seen many times. The chain couples TRBV5-1 to TRBJ2-5; TRBD2 might be the D (5 bases). V was trimmed by 2 bases and J by 6 bases, leaving 23 bases between them. Germline CDR1 and CDR2: SGHRS and YFSETQ. The CDR3 length is 17 residues. CDR3 in DNA: TGCGCCAGCAGCTTAGGACTTATAAGGCCGGAAGGACAGACCCAGTACTTC. It yields the protein CASSLGLIRPEGQTQYF.

Many counts were recorded for this clonotype. The chain employs TRBV4-3 and TRBJ2-1; 10 bases are shared with TRBD1. This CDR3 has 15 residues. The germline CDR1 and CDR2 sequences are LGHNA and YSLEER. Germline trimming cut 4 bases from V and 5 bases from J; bases unmatched to any gene: 5. CDR3 in amino acids: CASSLGDRGHNEQFF. CDR3 nucleotide sequence: TGCGCCAGCAGCCTGGGGGACAGGGGCCACAATGAGCAGTTCTTC.

This clonotype was seen a handful of times. The chain joins TRBV14 to TRBJ2-4; TRBD1 is a possible D gene (5 bases). The V and J ends lost 4 bases and 4 bases respectively, with 11 bases between them. There are 14 residues in the CDR3. CDR1 SGHDN and CDR2 FVKESK come from the germline V gene. In DNA, the CDR3 is TGTGCCAGCAGCCTCCAGAAGGGGAAAAACATTCAGTACTTC. Encoded protein: CASSLQKGKNIQYF.

V is TRBV6-1 and J is TRBJ1-6, with D unclear. This CDR3 has 18 amino acids. CDR1 and CDR2 (germline): MNHNS, SASEGT. V lost 4 bases to trimming and J lost 5 bases, with 21 bases between them. CDR3 sequence: CASSVGSLRRFNNSPLHF. CDR3 DNA sequence: TGTGCCAGCAGTGTGGGCAGCCTTCGTAGATTCAATAATTCACCCCTCCACTTT.

On this clonotype itself: A much larger clone is a single base away; this may be a read error. The CDR3 protein is CASSCSDSSYEQYF. The CDR3 DNA follows: TGTGCCAGCAGTTGCTCGGACAGCTCCTACGAGCAGTACTTC. V gene TRBV6-5 combines with J gene TRBJ2-7, with D possibly being TRBD1 (6 bases). The CDR3 contains 14 residues. Germline values: CDR1 MNHEY, CDR2 SVGAGI. The V gene lost 4 bases and the J gene lost 0 bases, with 10 bases spanning the gap.

There are many counts of this clonotype. This sequence joins TRBV12-3 or TRBV12-4 and TRBJ2-5, with D unresolved. V lost 3 bases to trimming and J lost 2 bases, with 7 bases between them. This CDR3 has 13 amino acids. The DNA of the CDR3 is TGTGCCAGCAGTTTTCGGGTGCAAGAGACCCAGTACTTC. Protein product: CASSFRVQETQYF.